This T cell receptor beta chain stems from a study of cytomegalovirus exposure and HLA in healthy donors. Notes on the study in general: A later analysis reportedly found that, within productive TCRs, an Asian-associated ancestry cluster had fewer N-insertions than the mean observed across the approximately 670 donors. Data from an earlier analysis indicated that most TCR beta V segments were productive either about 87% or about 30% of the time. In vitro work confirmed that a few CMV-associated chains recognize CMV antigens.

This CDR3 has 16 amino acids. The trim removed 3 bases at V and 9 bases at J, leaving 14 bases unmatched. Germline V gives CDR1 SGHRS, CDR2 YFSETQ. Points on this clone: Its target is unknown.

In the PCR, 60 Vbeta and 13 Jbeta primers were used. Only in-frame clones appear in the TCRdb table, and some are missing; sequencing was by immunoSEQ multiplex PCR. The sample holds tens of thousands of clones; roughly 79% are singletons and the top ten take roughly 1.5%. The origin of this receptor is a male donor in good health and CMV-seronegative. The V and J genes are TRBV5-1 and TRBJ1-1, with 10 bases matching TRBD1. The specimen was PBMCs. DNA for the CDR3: TGCGCCAGCAGCTCAAACTCCGGGACAGGGGACTTAAAAGCTTTCTTT. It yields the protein CASSSNSGTGDLKAFF.